This T cell receptor beta chain was recorded in a study of blood T cell repertoires in COVID-19. Study details: Some COVID-19 samples were acute and others convalescent; all came from the United States, Italy and Spain.

Adults between roughly 18 and 89 years of age took part from 20 to 25 US areas. A COVID-19 case was met by exposed participants within 2 weeks before study entry. Generated by immunoSEQ multiplex PCR, the TCRdb table keeps only in-frame clones and is missing some. The table has 150,000 or so clones, approximately 80% seen once. The specimen sequenced was PBMCs or T cells enriched from blood (not recorded which). The receptor's source is a man in his 70s who had been exposed to COVID-19.

For the CDR3, the DNA is TGTGCCAGCACCTATAACCCGGGGGTACAGAGCAATGAGCAGTTCTTC. Translated, it gives CASTYNPGVQSNEQFF. The chain couples TRBV7-2 to TRBJ2-1, with a possible D match to TRBD2 (6 bases). This CDR3 spans 16 amino acids. Trimming shortened V by 7 bases and J by 6 bases, and 22 bases separated the two germline ends. CDR1 is SGHTA and CDR2 is FQGNSA in the germline V gene.